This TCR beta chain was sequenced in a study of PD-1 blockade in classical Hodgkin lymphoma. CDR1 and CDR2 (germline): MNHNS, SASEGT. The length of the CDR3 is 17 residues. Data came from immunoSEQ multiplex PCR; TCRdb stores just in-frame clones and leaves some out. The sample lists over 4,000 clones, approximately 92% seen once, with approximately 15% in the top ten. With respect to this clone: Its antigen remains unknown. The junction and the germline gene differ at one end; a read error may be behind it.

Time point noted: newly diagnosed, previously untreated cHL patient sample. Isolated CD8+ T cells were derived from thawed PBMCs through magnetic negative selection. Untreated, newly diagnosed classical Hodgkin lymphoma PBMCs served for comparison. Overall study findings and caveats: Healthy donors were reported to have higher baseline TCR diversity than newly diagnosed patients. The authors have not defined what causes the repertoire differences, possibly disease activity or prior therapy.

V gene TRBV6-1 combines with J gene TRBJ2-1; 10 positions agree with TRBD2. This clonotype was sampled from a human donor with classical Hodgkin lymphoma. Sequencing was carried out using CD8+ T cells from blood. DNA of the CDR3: TGTGCCAGCAGGGAAGTAGCGGGAGGCATGTCCTACAATGAGCAGTTCTTC. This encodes CASREVAGGMSYNEQFF.